A selection of T cell receptor beta chains follows, all from one sample in a study of Graves' ophthalmopathy and Graves' hyperthyroidism. TCRdb analysed the multiplex PCR reads with MiXCR anew, one entry per CDR3 protein. The sample consists of around 1,200,000 distinct CDR3 sequences, less than 45% of them appearing once. The sequencing sample was made of peripheral blood or thyroid tissue (not recorded which). The source of these receptors is an adult man with Graves' hyperthyroidism. Each CDR3 is given with its conserved first and last residue. The D gene is left open where the match is weak. Expanded clones get a size class; other rows say once, few or many, or leave the size out.

TRBV7-8	15	NA	many	TRBJ1-2	TGTGCCAGCAGCACCGGCAGAGGGGACGACTATGGCTACACCTTC	CASSTGRGDDYGYTF
TRBV7-2	18	NA	NA	TRBJ1-1	TGTGCCAGCAGCCCGGGGACTAGCGGGGGGGCGATTCGCACTGAAGCTTTCTTT	CASSPGTSGGAIRTEAFF
TRBV25-1	16	NA	few	TRBJ1-5	TGTGCCAGCAGTGCCAGGCCGCCGGGGGGCAATCAGCCCCAGCATTTT	CASSARPPGGNQPQHF
TRBV7-2	14	NA	NA	TRBJ1-2	TGTGCCAGCAGGACCGGGACGGCTAACTATGGCTACACCTTC	CASRTGTANYGYTF
TRBV6-2/TRBV6-3	13	NA	few	TRBJ1-1	TGTGCCAGCACCGCATTAAACAGGGCTGAAGCTTTCTTT	CASTALNRAEAFF
TRBV20-1	16	NA	NA	TRBJ2-2	TGCAGTGCTCCCCGGTGGGAGGATCGAAGGGCCGGGGAGCTGTTTTTT	CSAPRWEDRRAGELFF
TRBV10-3	14	NA	few	TRBJ1-2	TGTGCCATCAGTGAGGACGGATCCAACTATGGCTACACCTTC	CAISEDGSNYGYTF
TRBV13	13	TRBD1	many	TRBJ2-5	TGTGCCAGCAGCCAAGGGACAGGGGAGACCCAGTACTTC	CASSQGTGETQYF
TRBV20-1	16	TRBD2	many	TRBJ2-5	TGCAGTGCTAGTTCCAGCGGGAGGAGCTTATTAGAGACCCAGTACTTC	CSASSSGRSLLETQYF
TRBV19	14	NA	few	TRBJ2-7	TGTGCCAGTAGTCGGACGCTGAGCTCCTACGAGCAGTACTTC	CASSRTLSSYEQYF
TRBV9	16	NA	many	TRBJ2-7	TGTGCCAGCAGCGCAGACCCGGACGGGAGCTCCTACGAGCAGTACTTC	CASSADPDGSSYEQYF
TRBV7-9	14	NA	many	TRBJ2-7	TGTGCCAGCAGCTCGAGGACGACCCCCGGCGAGCAGTACTTC	CASSSRTTPGEQYF
TRBV20-1	13	TRBD1	many	TRBJ1-5	TGCAGTGCTCTCGGGACAGGGGATCAGCCCCAGCATTTT	CSALGTGDQPQHF
TRBV6-2/TRBV6-3	14	NA	NA	TRBJ1-5	TGTGCCAGCAGTTACCTGGGGCCGGGGGAGCCCCAGCATTTT	CASSYLGPGEPQHF
TRBV6-5	14	NA	NA	TRBJ1-1	TGTGCCAGCAGTTGCTCGGGACCTAACACTGAAGCTTTCTTT	CASSCSGPNTEAFF
TRBV10-3	16	NA	NA	TRBJ2-2	TGTGCCATCAGTGGTGGGGTTATCGCAAACATCGGGGAGCTGTTTTTT	CAISGGVIANIGELFF
TRBV7-9	11	NA	NA	TRBJ1-4	TGTGCCACCGCCGACACCGAAAAACTGTTTTTT	CATADTEKLFF
TRBV10-3	15	NA	many	TRBJ1-5	TGTGCCATCAGCGAGGAAGGAATTAGCAATCAGCCCCAGCATTTT	CAISEEGISNQPQHF
TRBV5-5	14	NA	many	TRBJ1-5	TGTGCCAGCAGCTCCGCTCCGGGGGTCCAGCCCCAGCATTTT	CASSSAPGVQPQHF
TRBV4-1	16	NA	NA	TRBJ2-5	TGCGCCAGCAGCCAAGTCTGGTCCGGGACCCAAGAGACCCAGTACTTC	CASSQVWSGTQETQYF
TRBV10-3	15	NA	NA	TRBJ1-5	TGTGCCATCAGTGAGTCGATGGGGAAATTGCAGCCCCAGCATTTT	CAISESMGKLQPQHF
TRBV9	17	TRBD2	NA	TRBJ2-7	TGCGCCAGCAGCCACCTTAGTTTAAGCGGGGGAACCTACGAGCAGTACTTC	CASSHLSLSGGTYEQYF
TRBV10-3	13	NA	few	TRBJ2-3	TGTGCCACCCAGACGGATCGGACGGATACGCAGTATTTT	CATQTDRTDTQYF
TRBV20-1	13	NA	many	TRBJ1-6	TGCAGTGCTAGAGAGGGGCAGAATTCACCCCTCCACTTT	CSAREGQNSPLHF
TRBV7-2	15	TRBD1	NA	TRBJ2-7	TGTGCCAGCAGCTCCGGACAGGGGGCGATGTACGAGCAGTACTTC	CASSSGQGAMYEQYF
TRBV2	11	NA	NA	TRBJ2-7	NA	CASSTSVEQYF
TRBV24-1	15	TRBD1	NA	TRBJ1-5	TGTGCCACCAGTGACTCCGACAGGGGCAGACAGCCCCAGCATTTT	CATSDSDRGRQPQHF
TRBV12-3/TRBV12-4	16	TRBD1	NA	TRBJ1-2	TGTGCCAGCAGCAGATATACCGGGACAGGGCACTATGGCTACACCTTC	CASSRYTGTGHYGYTF
TRBV27	16	NA	NA	TRBJ2-3	TGTGCCAGCACAATAACCAGACCGTCTAGCACAGATACGCAGTATTTT	CASTITRPSSTDTQYF
TRBV7-2	13	TRBD1	NA	TRBJ2-2	TGTGCCAGCGGAGGACAGGGTACCGGGGAGCTGTTTTTT	CASGGQGTGELFF
TRBV6-2/TRBV6-3	14	NA	NA	TRBJ1-5	TGTGCCAGCAGTAAAGCGGTAAGCAATCAGCCCCAGCATTTT	CASSKAVSNQPQHF
TRBV7-8	15	TRBD2	many	TRBJ2-5	TGTGCCAGCAGCCGGACTAGCGGGAGGGAAGAGACCCAGTACTTC	CASSRTSGREETQYF
TRBV10-3	15	TRBD1	many	TRBJ2-7	TGTGCCATCAGTCCGGGACAGGGAACAGCCTACGAGCAGTACTTC	CAISPGQGTAYEQYF
TRBV19	15	NA	many	TRBJ2-6	TGTGCCAGTAGTATATTTGGGGCTGGGGCCAACGTCCTGACTTTC	CASSIFGAGANVLTF
TRBV20-1	14	TRBD2	NA	TRBJ2-7	TGCAGTGCTAGAGATGTAGCGGGTCCGTACGAGCAGTACTTC	CSARDVAGPYEQYF
TRBV10-3	16	TRBD1	NA	TRBJ1-1	TGTGCCATCAGTGAGAGACCACCGGGACAGGGGTTTGAAGCTTTCTTT	CAISERPPGQGFEAFF
TRBV25-1	15	NA	many	TRBJ1-1	TGTGCCAGCAGTGAATATGGGGTCCCGAACACTGAAGCTTTCTTT	CASSEYGVPNTEAFF
TRBV25-1	15	NA	many	TRBJ1-1	TGTGCCAGCAGTGAATCCCGGGGGAAAGGGGATGAAGCTTTCTTT	CASSESRGKGDEAFF
TRBV29-1	13	TRBD1	many	TRBJ1-5	TGCAGCGTCCCCGGGACAGGTAATCAGCCCCAGCATTTT	CSVPGTGNQPQHF
TRBV2	17	NA	once	TRBJ2-7	TGTGCCAGCAGCAAATATAGTGGACAGAGAAGCTCCTACGAGCAGTACTTC	CASSKYSGQRSSYEQYF
TRBV10-3	13	NA	NA	TRBJ1-5	TGTGCCATCGCGCCAGGGTCCAATCAGCCCCAGCATTTT	CAIAPGSNQPQHF
TRBV7-3	16	NA	few	TRBJ1-6	TGTGCCAGCAGCTCAATTGACGTGATCTATAATTCACCCCTCCACTTT	CASSSIDVIYNSPLHF
TRBV2	15	TRBD2	NA	TRBJ2-1	TGTGCCAGCAGGACGGGACTAGCGGGATACAATGAGCAGTTCTTC	CASRTGLAGYNEQFF
TRBV29-1	12	NA	once	TRBJ1-2	TGCAGCGTCCAGGCCGGGTTAGAGGCCTACACCTTC	CSVQAGLEAYTF
TRBV30	13	NA	few	TRBJ2-5	TGTGCCTGGAGTGTACCGGGGGTAGAGACCCAGTACTTC	CAWSVPGVETQYF
TRBV29-1	13	NA	many	TRBJ1-1	TGCAGCGCCTCAGGCGGGGGGAACACTGAAGCTTTCTTT	CSASGGGNTEAFF
TRBV5-8	14	TRBD1	many	TRBJ1-2	TGTGCCAGCAGTTTACGGACAGGGGGATATGGCTACACCTTC	CASSLRTGGYGYTF
TRBV2	15	NA	NA	TRBJ1-1	TGTGCCAGCAGTGAGCAAGGGTTTAGAGGCACTGAAGCTTTCTTT	CASSEQGFRGTEAFF
TRBV12-3/TRBV12-4	12	NA	NA	TRBJ1-3	TGTGCCAGCACTATCTCTGGAAGCACCATATATTTT	CASTISGSTIYF
TRBV15	16	NA	many	TRBJ2-7	TGTGCCACCAGCAGAGACAGAGGGCGTCGATTCGGCGAGCAGTACTTC	CATSRDRGRRFGEQYF
TRBV11-2	14	TRBD2	NA	TRBJ2-7	TGTGCCAGCGGACCGGGACTAGCGGACTACGAGCAGTACTTC	CASGPGLADYEQYF
TRBV6-1	14	NA	many	TRBJ1-2	TGTGCCAGCAGTGAAGGTTTGGTTAACGATGGCTACACCTTC	CASSEGLVNDGYTF